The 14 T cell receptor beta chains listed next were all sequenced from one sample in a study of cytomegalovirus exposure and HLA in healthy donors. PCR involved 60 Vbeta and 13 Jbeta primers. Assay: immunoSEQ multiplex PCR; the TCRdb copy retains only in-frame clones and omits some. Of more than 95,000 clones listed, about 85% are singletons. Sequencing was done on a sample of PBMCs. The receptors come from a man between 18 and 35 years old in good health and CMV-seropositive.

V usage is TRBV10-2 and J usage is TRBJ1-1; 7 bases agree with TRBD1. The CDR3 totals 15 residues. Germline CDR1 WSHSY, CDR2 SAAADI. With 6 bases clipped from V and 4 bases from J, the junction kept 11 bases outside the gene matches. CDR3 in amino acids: CASRLGQVRSTEAFF. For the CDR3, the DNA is TGCGCCAGCAGATTAGGACAGGTGAGAAGCACTGAAGCTTTCTTT.

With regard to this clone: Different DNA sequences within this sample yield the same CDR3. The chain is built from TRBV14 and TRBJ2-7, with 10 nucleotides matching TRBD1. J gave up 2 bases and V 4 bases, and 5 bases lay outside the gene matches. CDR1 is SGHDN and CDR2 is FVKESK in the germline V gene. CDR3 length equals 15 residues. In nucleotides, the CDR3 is TGTGCCAGCAGCCTGGGGACAGGGGCGACCTACGAGCAGTACTTC. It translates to CASSLGTGATYEQYF.

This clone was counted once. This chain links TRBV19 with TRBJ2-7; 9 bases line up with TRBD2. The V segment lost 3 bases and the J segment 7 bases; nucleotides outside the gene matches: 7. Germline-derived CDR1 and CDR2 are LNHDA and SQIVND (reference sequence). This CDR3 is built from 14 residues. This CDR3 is CASSIGTSSEEQYF. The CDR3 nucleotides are TGTGCCAGTAGTATCGGGACTAGCTCGGAGGAGCAGTACTTC.

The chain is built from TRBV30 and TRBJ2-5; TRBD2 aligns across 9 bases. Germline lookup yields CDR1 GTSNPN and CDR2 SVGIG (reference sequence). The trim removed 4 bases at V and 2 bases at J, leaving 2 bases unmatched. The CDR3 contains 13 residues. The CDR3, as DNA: TGTGCCTGGACTAGCGGGGATCAAGAGACCCAGTACTTC. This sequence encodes CAWTSGDQETQYF. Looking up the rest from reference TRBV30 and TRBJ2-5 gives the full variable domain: SQTIHQWPATLVQPVGSPLSLECTVEGTSNPNLYWYRQAAGRGLQLLFYSVGIGQISSEVPQNLSASRPQDRQFILSSKKLLLSDSGFYLCAWTSGDQETQYFGPGTRLLVL.

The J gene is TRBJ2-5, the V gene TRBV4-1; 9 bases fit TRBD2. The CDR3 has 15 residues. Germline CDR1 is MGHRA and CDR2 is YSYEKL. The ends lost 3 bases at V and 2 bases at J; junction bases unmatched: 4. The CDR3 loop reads CASSQRLAEQETQYF. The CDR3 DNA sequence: TGCGCCAGCAGCCAGAGACTAGCGGAACAAGAGACCCAGTACTTC.

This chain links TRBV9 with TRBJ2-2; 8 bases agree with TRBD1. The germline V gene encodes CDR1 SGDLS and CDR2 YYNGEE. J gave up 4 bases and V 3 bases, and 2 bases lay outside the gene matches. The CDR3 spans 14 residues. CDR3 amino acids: CASSGTGSTGELFF. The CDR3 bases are TGTGCCAGCAGCGGGACAGGGTCCACCGGGGAGCTGTTTTTT. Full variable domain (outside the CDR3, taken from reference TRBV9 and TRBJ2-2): DSGVTQTPKHLITATGQRVTLRCSPRSGDLSVYWYQQSLDQGLQFLIQYYNGEERAKGNILERFSAQQFPDLHSELNLSSLELGDSALYFCASSGTGSTGELFFGEGSRLTVL.

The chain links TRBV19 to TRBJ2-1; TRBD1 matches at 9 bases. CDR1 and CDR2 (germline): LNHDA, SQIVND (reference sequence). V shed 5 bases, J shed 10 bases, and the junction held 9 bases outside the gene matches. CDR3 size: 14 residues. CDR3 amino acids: CASSYGTGQWEQFF. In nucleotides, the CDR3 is TGTGCCAGTAGTTACGGGACAGGGCAATGGGAGCAGTTCTTC. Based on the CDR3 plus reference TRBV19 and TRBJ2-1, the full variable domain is DGGITQSPKYLFRKEGQNVTLSCEQNLNHDAMYWYRQDPGQGLRLIYYSQIVNDFQKGDIAEGYSVSREKKESFPLTVTSAQKNPTAFYLCASSYGTGQWEQFFGPGTRLTVL.

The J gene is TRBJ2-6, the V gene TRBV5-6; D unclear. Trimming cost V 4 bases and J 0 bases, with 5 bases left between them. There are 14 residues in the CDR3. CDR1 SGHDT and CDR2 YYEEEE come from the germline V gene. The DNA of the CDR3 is TGTGCCAGCAGCCTAGACTCTGGGGCCAACGTCCTGACTTTC. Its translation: CASSLDSGANVLTF.

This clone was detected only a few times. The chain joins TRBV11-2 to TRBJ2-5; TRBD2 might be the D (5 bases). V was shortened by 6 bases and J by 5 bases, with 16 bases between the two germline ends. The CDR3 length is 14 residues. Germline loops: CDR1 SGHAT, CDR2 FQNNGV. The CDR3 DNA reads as TGTGCCAGCAGTCCGGGTCGGGGTGGTGAGACCCAGTACTTC. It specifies CASSPGRGGETQYF.

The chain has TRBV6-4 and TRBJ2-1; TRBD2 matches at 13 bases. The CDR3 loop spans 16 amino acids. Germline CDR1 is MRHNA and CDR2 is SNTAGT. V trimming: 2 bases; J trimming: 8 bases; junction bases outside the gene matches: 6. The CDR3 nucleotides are TGTGCCAGCAGTGACACTAGCGGGGGGGCGGTCGATGAGCAGTTCTTC. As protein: CASSDTSGGAVDEQFF.

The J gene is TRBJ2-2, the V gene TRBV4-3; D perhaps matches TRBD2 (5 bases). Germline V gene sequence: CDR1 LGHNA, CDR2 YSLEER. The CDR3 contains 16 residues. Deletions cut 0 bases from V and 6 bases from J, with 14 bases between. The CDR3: CASSQELGLAAGELFF. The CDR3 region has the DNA TGCGCCAGCAGCCAAGAGCTTGGCCTAGCAGCCGGGGAGCTGTTTTTT.

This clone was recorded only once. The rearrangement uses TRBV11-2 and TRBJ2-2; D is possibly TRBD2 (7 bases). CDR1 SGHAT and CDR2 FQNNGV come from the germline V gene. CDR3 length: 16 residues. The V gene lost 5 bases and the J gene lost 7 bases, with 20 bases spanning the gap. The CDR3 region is CASSRTVGGVSGELFF. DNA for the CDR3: TGTGCCAGCAGCCGTACCGTAGGGGGGGTGAGCGGGGAGCTGTTTTTT.

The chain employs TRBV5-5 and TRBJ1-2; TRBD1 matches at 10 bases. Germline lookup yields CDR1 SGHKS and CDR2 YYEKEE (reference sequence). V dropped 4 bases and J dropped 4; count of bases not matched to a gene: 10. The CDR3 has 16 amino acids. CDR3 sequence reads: CASSARTGGVVYGYTF. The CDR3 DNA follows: TGTGCCAGCAGCGCGAGGACAGGGGGGGTGGTCTATGGCTACACCTTC. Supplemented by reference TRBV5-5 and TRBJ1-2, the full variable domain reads DAGVTQSPTHLIKTRGQQVTLRCSPISGHKSVSWYQQVLGQGPQFIFQYYEKEERGRGNFPDRFSARQFPNYSSELNVNALLLGDSALYLCASSARTGGVVYGYTFGSGTRLTVV.

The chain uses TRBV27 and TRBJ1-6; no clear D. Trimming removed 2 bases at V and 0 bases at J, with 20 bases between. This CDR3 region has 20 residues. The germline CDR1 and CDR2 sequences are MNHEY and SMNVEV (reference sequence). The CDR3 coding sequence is TGTGCCAGCAGTTTAACCCCTCCCCGCCCCTTGAGCTCCTATAATTCACCCCTCCACTTT. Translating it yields CASSLTPPRPLSSYNSPLHF.